This T cell receptor beta chain was sequenced in a study of blood T cell repertoires in COVID-19. TCRdb keeps only in-frame clones here, not all; method: immunoSEQ multiplex PCR. The sample has about 150,000 clones, around 81% seen once. The CDR3 runs 15 residues. Looked up from germline, CDR1 is SEHNR and CDR2 is FQNEAQ (reference sequence). V lost 1 base and J lost 8, with 14 bases in between. The chain joins TRBV7-9 to TRBJ1-4, with TRBD1 as a possible D gene (5 bases). This TCR derives from a woman in her 40s who had recovered from COVID-19. The source material was PBMCs or T cells enriched from blood (not recorded which). The CDR3 DNA reads TGTGCCAGCAGCTTAGATGGGGGAGGAGGAGAAAAACTGTTTTTT. It specifies CASSLDGGGGEKLFF.